Each of the 11 T cell receptor beta chains below was sequenced from the same sample in a study of cytomegalovirus exposure and HLA in healthy donors (dated by TCRdb to 2016 to 2017). To prepare the library, the immunoSEQ multiplex PCR assay was applied. For the multiplex PCR, a mixture combining 60 forward primers for TCR Vbeta segments and 13 reverse primers for TCR Jbeta segments was used. This immuneACCESS table, as held by TCRdb, lists in-frame sequences with V and J called but not all clones. Of the missing ones, under half trace to an unresolved V gene in checked studies; the others have no known cause. This sample comprises roughly 130,000 clones, around two thirds of them detected only once. About 3% of the sample is in the top ten clones. The source material was PBMCs. Receptors were obtained from a human donor in good health.

The rearrangement joins TRBV9 to TRBJ1-3; D gene uncertain. The germline gives CDR1 SGDLS, CDR2 YYNGEE. The V and J ends lost 4 bases and 2 bases respectively, with 10 bases between them. This CDR3 region has 14 residues. The DNA of the CDR3 is TGTGCCAGCAGCCCGGGAGGTGCTGGAAACACCATATATTTT. This sequence encodes CASSPGGAGNTIYF.

The V gene is TRBV6-6, the J gene TRBJ2-1; D is ambiguous. V was cut by 1 base and J by 10 bases, with 5 bases left in between. The CDR3 is 11 amino acids. Germline loops: CDR1 MNHNY, CDR2 SVGAGI (reference sequence). Here the CDR3 reads CASSYLEEQFF. The CDR3 DNA is TGTGCCAGCAGTTACTTAGAAGAGCAGTTCTTC.

The rearrangement joins TRBV7-2 to TRBJ2-1; the match to TRBD2 covers 13 bases. Germline assignment: CDR1 SGHTA and CDR2 FQGNSA. CDR3 length equals 15 residues. J was trimmed by 9 bases and V by 2 bases; bases with no gene match: 4. CDR3 region: CASSLTSGGASEQFF. CDR3 sequence (DNA): TGTGCCAGCAGCTTAACTAGCGGGGGGGCCAGTGAGCAGTTCTTC.

The chain employs TRBV5-4 and TRBJ1-6; TRBD1 aligns across 7 bases. V was pared by 0 bases and J by 5 bases, with 2 bases of the junction left unmatched. The germline CDR1 and CDR2 sequences are SGHNT and YYREEE (reference sequence). The CDR3 contains 15 residues. Here the CDR3 reads CASSLGTGNNSPLHF. Written as DNA, the CDR3 is TGTGCCAGCAGCTTGGGGACAGGCAATAATTCACCCCTCCACTTT.

On this clone: Germline is not matched at one junction end, which may reflect a read error. The chain carries TRBV7-2 and TRBJ2-7; 9 nucleotides agree with TRBD2. CDR1 is SGHTA, CDR2 FQGNSA, per germline. The CDR3 sequence is 15 residues long. The CDR3 sequence: CASSLVGTSSHEQYF. The CDR3 coding sequence is TGTGCCAGCAGCTTAGTAGGGACTAGCTCCCACGAGCAGTACTTC.

The CDR3 DNA sequence: TGTGCCACCAGCAATCTAGGAGGGTTCCAGTTCTTC. It translates to CATSNLGGFQFF. The chain is built from TRBV15 and TRBJ2-1; maybe TRBD2 (6 bases). Germline CDR1 is LNHNV and CDR2 is YYDKDF (reference sequence). Trimming left V 4 bases short and J 13 bases short, with 14 bases between. The CDR3 length is 12 residues.

The chain carries TRBV7-6 and TRBJ2-1; tentative D call: TRBD1 (5 bases). CDR1 SGHVS and CDR2 FNYEAQ come from the germline V gene. V was shortened by 2 bases and J by 9 bases, with 14 bases between the two germline ends. The CDR3 runs 14 residues. CDR3 nucleotides: TGTGCCAGCAGCTTAACTAAGGGGATCGGTGAGCAGTTCTTC. It yields the protein CASSLTKGIGEQFF.

This rearrangement joins TRBV2 to TRBJ2-5, with D possibly TRBD2 on 6 matching bases. This CDR3 region has 13 residues. Trimming stripped 8 bases from V and 3 bases from J, with 13 bases between. Germline V gene lookup returns CDR1 SNHLY and CDR2 FYNNEI. CDR3 region: CASEKGEEETQYF. The CDR3 DNA reads TGTGCCAGCGAGAAAGGGGAGGAAGAGACCCAGTACTTC.

The V call is TRBV27, the J call TRBJ2-5; TRBD1 is a possible D gene (6 bases). The V end was cut by 3 bases, the J end by 0 bases, with 11 bases between. The CDR3 contains 15 residues. Germline CDR1 and CDR2: MNHEY and SMNVEV (reference sequence). CDR3 protein: CASSFGQGNQETQYF. The CDR3 nucleotides are TGTGCCAGCAGTTTTGGTCAGGGGAACCAAGAGACCCAGTACTTC.

The chain employs TRBV5-6 and TRBJ1-3, with 9 bases lining up with TRBD1. In germline, CDR1 is SGHDT, CDR2 YYEEEE. The V gene end was trimmed by 4 bases and the J gene end by 4 bases; junction bases not matched to a gene: 6. This CDR3 is built from 15 residues. The CDR3 coding sequence is TGTGCCAGCAGCGTTGACAGGGGGGCAGGAAACACCATATATTTT. It specifies CASSVDRGAGNTIYF.

The rearrangement uses TRBV4-1 and TRBJ1-2; no reliable D call. The CDR3 has 14 residues. V shed 1 base and J shed 7 bases, with 13 bases lying between them. Germline V gene data show CDR1 as MGHRA and CDR2 as YSYEKL. CDR3 DNA: TGCGCCAGCAGCCAAGTGCTTGAGGTCGGTGGCTACACCTTC. Translation: CASSQVLEVGGYTF.